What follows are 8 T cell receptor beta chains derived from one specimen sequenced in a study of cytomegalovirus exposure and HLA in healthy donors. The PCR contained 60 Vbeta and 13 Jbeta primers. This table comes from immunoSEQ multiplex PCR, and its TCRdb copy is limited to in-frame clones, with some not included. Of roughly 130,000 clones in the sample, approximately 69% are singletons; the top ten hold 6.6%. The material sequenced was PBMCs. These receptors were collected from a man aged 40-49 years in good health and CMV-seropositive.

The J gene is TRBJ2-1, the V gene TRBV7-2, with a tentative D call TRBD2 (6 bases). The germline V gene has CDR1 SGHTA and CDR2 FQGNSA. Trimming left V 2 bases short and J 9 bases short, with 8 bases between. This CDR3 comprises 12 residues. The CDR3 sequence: CASSLTTSEQFF. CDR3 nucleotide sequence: TGTGCCAGCAGCTTAACGACTAGTGAGCAGTTCTTC.

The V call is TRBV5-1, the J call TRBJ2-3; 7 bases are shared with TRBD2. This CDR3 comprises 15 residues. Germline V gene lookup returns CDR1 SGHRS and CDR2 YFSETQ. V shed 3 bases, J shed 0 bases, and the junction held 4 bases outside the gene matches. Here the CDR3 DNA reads TGCGCCAGCAGCTGGGGAGGGCCAAGCACAGATACGCAGTATTTT. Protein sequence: CASSWGGPSTDTQYF.

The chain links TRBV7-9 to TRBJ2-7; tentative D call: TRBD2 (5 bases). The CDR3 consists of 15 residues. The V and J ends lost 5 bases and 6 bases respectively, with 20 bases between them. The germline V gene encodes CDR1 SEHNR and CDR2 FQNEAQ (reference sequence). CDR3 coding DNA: TGTGCCAGCAGCCGGGGAGTAAACGGGGTCCTCGAGCAGTACTTC. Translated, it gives CASSRGVNGVLEQYF.

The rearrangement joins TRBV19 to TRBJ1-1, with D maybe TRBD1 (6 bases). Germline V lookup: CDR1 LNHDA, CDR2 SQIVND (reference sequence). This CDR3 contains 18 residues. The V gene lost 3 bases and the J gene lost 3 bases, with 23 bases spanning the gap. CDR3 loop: CASSIQSLGGGRDTEAFF. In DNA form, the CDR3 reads TGTGCCAGTAGTATCCAATCCCTAGGGGGGGGCAGAGACACTGAAGCTTTCTTT.

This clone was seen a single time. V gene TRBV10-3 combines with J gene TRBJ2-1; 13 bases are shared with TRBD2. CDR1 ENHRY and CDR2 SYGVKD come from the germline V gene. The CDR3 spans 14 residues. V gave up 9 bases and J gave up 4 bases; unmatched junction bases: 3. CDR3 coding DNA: TGTGCCATTGGGACTAGCGGGAAGTACAATGAGCAGTTCTTC. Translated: CAIGTSGKYNEQFF.

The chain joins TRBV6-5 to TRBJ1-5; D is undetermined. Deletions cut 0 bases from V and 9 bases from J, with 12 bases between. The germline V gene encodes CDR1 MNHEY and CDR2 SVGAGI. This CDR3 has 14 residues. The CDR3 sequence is CASSYSSVRGPQHF. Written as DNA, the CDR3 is TGTGCCAGCAGTTACTCATCGGTGCGGGGGCCCCAGCATTTT.

Here the CDR3 reads CASSSFQETQYF. The CDR3 DNA reads as TGTGCCAGCAGTTCCTTCCAAGAGACCCAGTACTTC. The gene calls are TRBV6-6 and TRBJ2-5; D remains ambiguous. Between the trimmed V and J ends, which lost 4 bases and 1 base, there was a span of 4 bases. Germline V CDR1 and CDR2: MNHNY, SVGAGI (reference sequence). The CDR3 extends over 12 amino acids.

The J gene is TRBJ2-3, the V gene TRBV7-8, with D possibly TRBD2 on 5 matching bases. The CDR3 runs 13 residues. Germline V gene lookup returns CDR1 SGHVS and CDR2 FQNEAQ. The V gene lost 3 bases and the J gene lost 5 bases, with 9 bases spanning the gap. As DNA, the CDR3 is TGTGCCAGCAGCTTCAGCGGAAGAGATACGCAGTATTTT. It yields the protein CASSFSGRDTQYF.